The entry that follows covers one T cell receptor beta chain sequence. Its target antigen remains unknown. Base-call qualities are not available, and no considerably larger clone is one nucleotide away. The sequencer was an Illumina HiSeq 1500. TCRdb's own reprocessing of the public reads used fastp at Q25 and MiXCR and kept productive beta chains. CDR3 protein sequences are deduplicated, and each keeps its most common genes and DNA. The sample table contains around 25,000 distinct CDR3 sequences; only one count was recorded for 20% to 25% of them. The ten biggest clones cover roughly nine tenths of the sample. The sample's treatment or condition label, decoded: in vitro stimulation with specific CMV peptide epitopes to enrich CMV-specific T cells. This record comes from a study of T cell repertoires in cytomegalovirus infection (dated by TCRdb to the late 2010s). Study-wide context: Peptide stimulations targeted recently identified HLA-C-restricted CMV epitopes, whose presentation resists viral immunomodulation, together with well-studied HLA-B-restricted epitopes. Donor HLA type was relevant to the analysis, because carriage of CMV infection together with the matching HLA type was indicated by public TCR beta signatures.

The investigation overall reported the following: Carriers of CMV infection plus the relevant HLA type were discriminated by the cumulative frequency of public TCR beta family members in the study cohort and in an independent roughly 370-donor cohort. The ex vivo response was dominated by HLA-C-restricted CMV-specific TCR beta clonotypes, and the single most frequent clonotype in two of eight donors was supplied by these HLA-C-restricted clonotypes.

CDR3 length: 17 amino acids, cysteine to phenylalanine. Only the CDR3 DNA stays, 51 bases, in frame from base 1. Trimming costs V 8 bases and J 5 bases, and their ends lie 25 bases apart. CDR1 and CDR2 (SNHLY, FYNNEI) derive from the germline V gene. The material sequenced was CD8+ T cells from cultured PBMCs, taken from culture after CMV antigen stimulation. This sequence uses TRBV2 and TRBJ1-3; TRBD1 is a weak D gene call, 5 bases matching. This TCR was recovered from a human donor in good health (CMV status not recorded). Some clones in this sample may be carry-over from other donors' samples. The CDR3 region has the sequence CASLGDSDWTNRNTIYF. The DNA sequence reads TGTGCCAGCCTGGGGGACTCCGACTGGACCAATAGAAACACCATATATTTT.